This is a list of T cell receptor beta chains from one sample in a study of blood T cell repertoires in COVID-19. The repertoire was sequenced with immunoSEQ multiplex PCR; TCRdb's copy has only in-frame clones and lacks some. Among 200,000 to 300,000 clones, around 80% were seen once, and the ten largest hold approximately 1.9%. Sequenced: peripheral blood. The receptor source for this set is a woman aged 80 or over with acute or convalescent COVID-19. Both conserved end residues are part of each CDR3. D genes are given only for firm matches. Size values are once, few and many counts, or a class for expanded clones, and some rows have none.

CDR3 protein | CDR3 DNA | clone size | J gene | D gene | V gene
CASSSGQGHSPLHF | TGTGCCAGCAGCTCGGGACAGGGACATTCACCCCTCCACTTT | . | TRBJ1-6 | TRBD1 | TRBV3-1/TRBV3-2
CASRRSGGYTEAFF | TGTGCCAGCAGGAGAAGCGGGGGCTACACTGAAGCTTTCTTT | few | TRBJ1-1 | . | TRBV6-5
CASLHLMGRLEAFF | TGTGCCAGTCTACATTTAATGGGGAGACTTGAAGCTTTCTTT | few | TRBJ1-1 | . | TRBV2
CASSFDRGLNTGELFF | TGTGCCAGCAGCTTCGACAGGGGGCTTAACACCGGGGAGCTGTTTTTT | . | TRBJ2-2 | TRBD1 | TRBV5-6
CATSDFGVAGGLEDTQYF | TGTGCCACCAGTGATTTCGGCGTAGCGGGAGGGTTAGAAGATACGCAGTATTTT | once | TRBJ2-3 | TRBD2 | TRBV24-1
CASSLRGSLEGSPLHF | TGTGCCAGCAGCTTGAGGGGGTCCCTTGAAGGTTCACCCCTCCACTTT | . | TRBJ1-6 | . | TRBV7-9
CASSLDRATYEQYF | TGTGCCAGCAGCTTGGACAGGGCTACCTACGAGCAGTACTTC | . | TRBJ2-7 | TRBD1 | TRBV7-9
CASSQGASTDTQYF | TGTGCCAGCAGCCAAGGGGCTAGCACAGATACGCAGTATTTT | . | TRBJ2-3 | . | TRBV4-2
CASSKTATGGKGGELFF | TGTGCCAGCAGCAAAACCGCGACAGGGGGGAAGGGCGGGGAGCTGTTTTTT | . | TRBJ2-2 | . | TRBV21-1
CASSLATYTDTQYF | TGTGCCAGCAGCTTAGCGACATACACAGATACGCAGTATTTT | . | TRBJ2-3 | . | TRBV7-2
CASEWGQSNTEAFF | TGTGCCAGCGAGTGGGGACAGTCGAACACTGAAGCTTTCTTT | . | TRBJ1-1 | TRBD1 | TRBV11-2
CASSQFTGTGELFF | TGCGCCAGCAGCCAATTCACAGGGACCGGGGAGCTGTTTTTT | . | TRBJ2-2 | . | TRBV4-3
CASRGTGLSGYTF | TGTGCCAGCAGGGGGACAGGGCTTTCGGGCTACACCTTC | once | TRBJ1-2 | TRBD1 | TRBV14
CASSLFMTPETQYF | TGTGCCAGCAGCTTGTTTATGACTCCAGAGACCCAGTACTTC | . | TRBJ2-5 | . | TRBV5-6
CASSGRRTGGYGYTF | TGTGCCAGCAGTGGAAGGAGAACAGGGGGCTATGGCTACACCTTC | . | TRBJ1-2 | TRBD1 | TRBV2
CASKPQGHTDTQYF | TGTGCCAGCAAACCACAGGGGCACACAGATACGCAGTATTTT | . | TRBJ2-3 | TRBD1 | TRBV7-2
CATSETTLAGGSNEQFF | TGTGCCACCAGTGAAACCACACTAGCGGGAGGGTCCAATGAGCAGTTCTTC | . | TRBJ2-1 | TRBD2 | TRBV24-1
CASSLIPTSGGYGTQYF | TGTGCCAGCAGCTTAATACCCACTAGCGGGGGCTATGGTACGCAGTATTTT | . | TRBJ2-3 | TRBD2 | TRBV7-3
CASSKDRDYGYTF | TGTGCCAGCAGCAAGGACAGGGACTATGGCTACACCTTC | . | TRBJ1-2 | TRBD1 | TRBV7-2
CASSLSGTATNEKLFF | TGTGCCAGCAGTTTATCTGGGACAGCAACTAATGAAAAACTGTTTTTT | . | TRBJ1-4 | TRBD1 | TRBV28
CASSPNRGPYEQYF | TGTGCCAGCAGCCCCAACAGGGGGCCTTACGAGCAGTACTTC | . | TRBJ2-7 | TRBD1 | TRBV11-2
CASSGGVAATYEQYF | TGCGCCAGCAGCGGTGGGGTAGCGGCCACCTACGAGCAGTACTTC | few | TRBJ2-7 | . | TRBV5-1
CASSLWLAGGPSYNEQFF | TGTGCCAGCAGTTTATGGCTAGCGGGAGGGCCTTCCTACAATGAGCAGTTCTTC | . | TRBJ2-1 | TRBD2 | TRBV28
CASSYSASVSTDTQYF | TGTGCCAGCAGTTACTCGGCTAGCGTATCCACAGATACGCAGTATTTT | . | TRBJ2-3 | . | TRBV6-5
CASSTGTVNNSPLHF | TGCGCCAGCAGTACCGGGACAGTGAATAATTCACCCCTCCACTTT | . | TRBJ1-6 | TRBD1 | TRBV5-1
CASRRDTQETQYF | TGCGCCAGCAGGAGGGACACACAAGAGACCCAGTACTTC | once | TRBJ2-5 | . | TRBV5-1
CASSYSTGTYYGYTF | TGTGCCAGCAGTTACTCTACAGGGACCTACTATGGCTACACCTTC | . | TRBJ1-2 | . | TRBV6-2/TRBV6-3
CASSEAPQGALELFF | TGTGCCAGCAGCGAGGCCCCACAGGGGGCCCTAGAACTGTTTTTT | . | TRBJ1-4 | TRBD1 | TRBV9
CASSLAAESYEQYF | TGTGCCAGCAGCTTAGCTGCGGAATCCTACGAGCAGTACTTC | . | TRBJ2-7 | . | TRBV7-2
CASHSQTSGRWNEQFF | TGTGCCAGCCACTCCCAAACTAGCGGGCGGTGGAATGAGCAGTTCTTC | . | TRBJ2-1 | TRBD2 | TRBV28
CASSSRYGGNQPQHF | TGTGCCAGCAGTTCCCGCTACGGGGGCAATCAGCCCCAGCATTTT | . | TRBJ1-5 | . | TRBV6-2/TRBV6-3
CATSDSRTGIDTQYF | TGTGCCACCAGTGATTCCCGGACAGGGATAGATACGCAGTATTTT | . | TRBJ2-3 | TRBD1 | TRBV24-1
CASTLTPEGYGYTF | TGTGCCAGCACCTTAACCCCAGAGGGCTATGGCTACACCTTC | . | TRBJ1-2 | . | TRBV28
CASSSSQYAPGGYNEQFF | TGTGCCAGCAGCTCTTCCCAATACGCCCCCGGCGGGTACAATGAGCAGTTCTTC | . | TRBJ2-1 | . | TRBV12-1
CASSRTVGYTF | TGTGCCAGCAGCAGGACAGTTGGCTACACCTTC | . | TRBJ1-2 | . | TRBV7-9
CASSAQGAVGYTF | TGTGCCAGCAGTGCACAGGGGGCTGTTGGCTACACCTTC | . | TRBJ1-2 | TRBD1 | TRBV2
CASSLTGREEKLFF | TGCGCCAGCAGCCTGACAGGGCGGGAAGAAAAACTGTTTTTT | . | TRBJ1-4 | TRBD1 | TRBV5-1
CASSQDWGATNEKLFF | TGCGCCAGCAGCCAAGATTGGGGCGCAACTAATGAAAAACTGTTTTTT | . | TRBJ1-4 | . | TRBV4-1